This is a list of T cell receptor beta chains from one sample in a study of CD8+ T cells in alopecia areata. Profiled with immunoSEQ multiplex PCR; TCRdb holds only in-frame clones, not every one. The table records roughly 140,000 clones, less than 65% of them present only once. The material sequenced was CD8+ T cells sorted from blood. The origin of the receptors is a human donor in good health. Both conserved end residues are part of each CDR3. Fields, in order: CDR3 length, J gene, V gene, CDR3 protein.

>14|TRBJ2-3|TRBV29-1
CSVGDSLSTDTQYF
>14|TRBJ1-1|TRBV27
CASSLMSGNTEAFF
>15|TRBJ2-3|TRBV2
CAIQVTSGFADTQYF
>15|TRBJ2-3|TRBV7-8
CASRDRTPGADTQYF
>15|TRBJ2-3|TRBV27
CASSLQSRLPDTQYF
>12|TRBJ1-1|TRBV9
CASSVEGGQAFF
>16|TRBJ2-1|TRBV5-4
CASSLERSPSYNEQFF
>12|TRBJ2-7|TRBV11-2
CASSSTGYEQYF
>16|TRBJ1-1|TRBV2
CASSDPGQGVLTEAFF
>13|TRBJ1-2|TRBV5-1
CASSFGRRNGYTF
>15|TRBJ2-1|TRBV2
CASIGQGARYNEQFF
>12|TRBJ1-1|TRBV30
CAWGQGASEAFF
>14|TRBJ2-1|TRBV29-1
CSLTIGGIGNEQFF
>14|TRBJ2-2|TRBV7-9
CAPFALDWGGELFF
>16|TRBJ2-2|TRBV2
CASSEAIAGAGGELFF
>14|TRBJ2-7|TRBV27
CASSYSGKTYEQYF
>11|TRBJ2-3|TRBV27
CASSFEGTQYF
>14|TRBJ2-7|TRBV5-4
CASSLGDRAYEQYF
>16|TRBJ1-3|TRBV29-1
CSVVGRDASSGNTIYF
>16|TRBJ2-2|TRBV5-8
CASSLKMGRPAGELFF
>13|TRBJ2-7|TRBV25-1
CASSVFRGEEQYF
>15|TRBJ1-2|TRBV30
CASALAGSAAYGYTF
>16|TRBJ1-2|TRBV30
CAWSDPGQGLDYGYTF
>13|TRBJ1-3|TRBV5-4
CASSTYTGNTIYF
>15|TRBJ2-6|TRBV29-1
CSVAVRGTGANVLTF
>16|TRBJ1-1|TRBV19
CASSNPFVEGKGEAFF
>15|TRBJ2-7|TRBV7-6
CASTSGLAGTYEQYF
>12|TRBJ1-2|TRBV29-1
CSVEDLAAGYTF
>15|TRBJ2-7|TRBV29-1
CSVELLGWRGYEQYF
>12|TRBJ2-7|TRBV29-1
CSVEGRSYEQYF
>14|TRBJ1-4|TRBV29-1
CSVEDLATNEKLFF
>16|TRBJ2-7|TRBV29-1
CSVEGPVAGGSYEQYF
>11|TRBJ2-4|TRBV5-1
CASSLGGIQYF
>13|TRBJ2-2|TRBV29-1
CSAEKTNTGELFF
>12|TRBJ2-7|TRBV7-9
CASSLEFHEQYF
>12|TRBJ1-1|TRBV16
CASSPAGSEAFF
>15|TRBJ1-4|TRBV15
CATSSNVEGSEKLFF
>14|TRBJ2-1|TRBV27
CASSFSSGVNEQFF
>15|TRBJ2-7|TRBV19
CASSPRYGSSYEQYF
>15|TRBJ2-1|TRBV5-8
CASSWTGTGTDEQFF
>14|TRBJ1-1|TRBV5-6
CASRMGILNTEAFF
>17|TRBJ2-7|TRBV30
CAWSFPRGLAGVDEQYF
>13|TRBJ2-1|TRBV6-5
CASNFRAGYEQFF
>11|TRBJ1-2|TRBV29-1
CSVEERYGYTF
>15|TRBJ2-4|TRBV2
CASSEFGQGKNIQYF
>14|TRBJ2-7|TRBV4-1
CASSHGTGTYEQYF
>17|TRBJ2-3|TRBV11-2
CASSIERAGASTDTQYF
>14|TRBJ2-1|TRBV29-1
CSVEGSGSVNEQFF
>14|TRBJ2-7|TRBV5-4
CASSEGGGPHEQYF
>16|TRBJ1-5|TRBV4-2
CASSQGTGAGNQPQHF
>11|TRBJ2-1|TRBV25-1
CASSVTAEQFF
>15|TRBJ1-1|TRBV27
CASSLIRAGNTEAFF
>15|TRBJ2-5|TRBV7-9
CASSIGLAGDETQYF
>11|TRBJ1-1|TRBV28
CASSWNTEAFF
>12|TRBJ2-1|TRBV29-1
CSVEPARNEQFF